This entry lists 19 T cell receptor beta chains sequenced from one sample in a study of shared clonotypes between healthy human individuals. Sequenced by immunoSEQ multiplex PCR; TCRdb stores in-frame clones only, minus some. The repertoire holds about 1 million clones, with about 76% as singletons. The sample taken for sequencing was memory CD4+ T cells sorted from blood. Subset meaning: CD45RA-negative fraction. All receptors derive from a man between 18 and 35 years old in good health.

The chain carries TRBV27 and TRBJ2-1, with 8 positions matching TRBD2. V dropped 5 bases and J dropped 3; count of bases not matched to a gene: 9. Germline CDR1 reads MNHEY; CDR2 reads SMNVEV (reference sequence). CDR3 length: 16 amino acids. CDR3 sequence reads: CASSPPPSGRYNEQFF. CDR3 sequence (DNA): TGTGCCAGCAGTCCTCCCCCTAGCGGGCGCTACAATGAGCAGTTCTTC.

The chain recombines TRBV7-9 with TRBJ2-5; TRBD1 might be the D (5 bases). The CDR3 length is 10 residues. Germline values: CDR1 SEHNR, CDR2 FQNEAQ (reference sequence). CDR3 residues: CVTGQETQYF. The CDR3 bases are TGTGTTACAGGACAAGAGACCCAGTACTTC.

The rearrangement joins TRBV6-6 to TRBJ1-1; 7 positions match TRBD1. The CDR3 is 13 residues long. With V trimmed by 6 bases and J by 1 base, 2 bases remained unmatched. Germline lookup yields CDR1 MNHNY and CDR2 SVGAGI (reference sequence). The CDR3 loop reads CASSDRENTEAFF. The CDR3 coding sequence is TGTGCCAGCAGCGACAGGGAGAACACTGAAGCTTTCTTT.

This clone was counted a few times. The V and J genes are TRBV2 and TRBJ1-1, with unresolved D. This CDR3 is 12 amino acids long. Germline values: CDR1 SNHLY, CDR2 FYNNEI. Between the trimmed V and J ends, which lost 2 bases and 5 bases, there was a span of 6 bases. The CDR3 nucleotides read TGTGCCAGCAGTGAACGGACGACTGAAGCTTTCTTT. Its protein product is CASSERTTEAFF.

The genes are TRBV28 and TRBJ1-1; D may be TRBD1 (5 bases). Trimming stripped 2 bases from V and 4 bases from J, with 14 bases between. This CDR3 spans 15 amino acids. The V gene's germline CDR1 is MDHEN and CDR2 SYDVKM. The CDR3: CASSLGRRATTEAFF. For the CDR3, the DNA is TGTGCCAGCAGTTTAGGTCGCAGGGCTACCACTGAAGCTTTCTTT.

The DNA of the CDR3 is TGTGCCAGTTCTAAGTCCCGGGACAGGGGCGAGCAGTACTTC. This translates into CASSKSRDRGEQYF. The rearrangement joins TRBV19 to TRBJ2-7; 10 bases are a match to TRBD1. V lost 8 bases, J lost 6 bases, and 10 bases stayed unmatched. This CDR3 has 14 residues. Germline loops: CDR1 LNHDA, CDR2 SQIVND (reference sequence).

The V gene is TRBV4-1, the J gene TRBJ1-6, with 11 nucleotides matching TRBD1. In germline, CDR1 is MGHRA, CDR2 YSYEKL. The length of the CDR3 is 16 residues. The J segment lost 7 bases and the V segment lost 4 bases, leaving 6 bases of the junction unmatched. In nucleotides, the CDR3 is TGCGCCAGCAGCCTCCGATGGACAGGGGGCAATTCACCCCTCCACTTT. Its translation: CASSLRWTGGNSPLHF.

CDR3 sequence: CASSLSGTGFYGYTF. The CDR3 DNA reads as TGCGCCAGCAGCTTATCCGGGACAGGCTTTTATGGCTACACCTTC. V usage is TRBV5-1 and J usage is TRBJ1-2; TRBD1 aligns across 8 bases. The CDR3 is made up of 15 amino acids. V trimming: 2 bases; J trimming: 5 bases; junction bases outside the gene matches: 8. Germline V lookup: CDR1 SGHRS, CDR2 YFSETQ. The whole variable domain, remainder taken from reference TRBV5-1 and TRBJ1-2, is KAGVTQTPRYLIKTRGQQVTLSCSPISGHRSVSWYQQTPGQGLQFLFEYFSETQRNKGNFPGRFSGRQFSNSRSEMNVSTLELGDSALYLCASSLSGTGFYGYTFGSGTRLTVV.

The chain carries TRBV10-3 and TRBJ2-1, with 8 nucleotides matching TRBD1. The CDR3 runs 13 residues. Unmatched junction bases numbered 3, after V lost 0 bases and J lost 11 bases. CDR1 ENHRY and CDR2 SYGVKD come from the germline V gene. The CDR3 DNA reads TGTGCCATCAGTGAGTCAGGACAGGGCAAGCAGTTCTTC. Its translation is CAISESGQGKQFF.

This clone was counted between two and nine times. This chain links TRBV27 with TRBJ2-3; 10 nucleotides agree with TRBD2. CDR3 length: 16 amino acids. The germline V gene has CDR1 MNHEY and CDR2 SMNVEV (reference sequence). The V gene end was trimmed by 5 bases and the J gene end by 5 bases; junction bases not matched to a gene: 10. The DNA of the CDR3 is TGTGCCAGCAGTCAGGAAGCGGGGGGGCGGAGAGATACGCAGTATTTT. Its protein product is CASSQEAGGRRDTQYF.

The CDR3, as DNA: TGTGCCAGCAGCTTAAGGGGACAGTTCAGCACAGATACGCAGTATTTT. Residues: CASSLRGQFSTDTQYF. This rearrangement joins TRBV11-3 to TRBJ2-3, with 7 bases identical to TRBD1. The germline V gene encodes CDR1 SGHNT and CDR2 YENEEA. The junction had 5 bases not matched to a gene; V was cut back by 2 bases and J by 0 bases. The CDR3 covers 16 residues.

The DNA of the CDR3 is TGCAGCGTTGAAATACAGGAGACAATCTCTAGCACAGATACGCAGTATTTT. Protein: CSVEIQETISSTDTQYF. The rearrangement joins TRBV29-1 to TRBJ2-3; tentative D call: TRBD1 (5 bases). Trimming pared 2 bases from V and 0 bases from J, leaving 18 bases between. The CDR3 covers 17 residues. Germline-derived CDR1 and CDR2 are SQVTM and ANQGSEA.

The rearrangement uses TRBV5-1 and TRBJ2-5; D is possibly TRBD1 (6 bases). CDR3 length: 15 residues. Germline CDR1 SGHRS, CDR2 YFSETQ. V was pared by 5 bases and J by 0 bases, with 14 bases between. The CDR3 reads CASRETGSYQETQYF. The DNA of the CDR3 is TGCGCCAGCAGGGAAACAGGGTCGTACCAAGAGACCCAGTACTTC.

This chain connects TRBV19 to TRBJ2-5, with D possibly called TRBD1 or TRBD2 (5 bases each). The CDR3 sequence is 17 residues long. Germline-derived CDR1 and CDR2 are LNHDA and SQIVND (reference sequence). V lost 4 bases and J lost 5, with 23 bases in between. CDR3 nucleotide sequence: TGTGCCAGTAGTACCCTGGGGCGGGCCGGCCTGAGGGAGACCCAGTACTTC. Amino acid sequence: CASSTLGRAGLRETQYF.

This clone has just one count. Within the sample, other DNA sequences also encode this same CDR3. This sequence joins TRBV2 and TRBJ2-5; 10 bases match TRBD2. V shed 4 bases and J 2 bases; nucleotides not matched to a gene: 1. Germline loops: CDR1 SNHLY, CDR2 FYNNEI. The CDR3 is 14 residues long. In nucleotides, the CDR3 is TGTGCCAGCAGTGCTAGCGGGGGACAAGAGACCCAGTACTTC. Its translation is CASSASGGQETQYF.

The J gene is TRBJ2-6, the V gene TRBV18, with D possibly TRBD1 on 5 matching bases. The length of the CDR3 is 16 residues. V was clipped by 0 bases and J by 0 bases, with 6 bases between them. Germline lookup yields CDR1 KGHSH and CDR2 LQKENI. This CDR3 is CASSPPTVSGANVLTF. CDR3 DNA: TGTGCCAGCTCACCACCGACAGTCTCTGGGGCCAACGTCCTGACTTTC.

The chain recombines TRBV21-1 with TRBJ2-7; TRBD2 is the table's D call and was not checked against the DNA. TRBV21-1 is designated a pseudogene. The CDR3 spans 15 residues. The CDR3 bases are TGTGCCAGCAGCCCCCGTCCCCGGAGCTCCTACGAGCAGTACTTC. It specifies CASSPRPRSSYEQYF.

The chain combines TRBV19 with TRBJ2-1, with TRBD2 matching 12 bases. Germline-derived CDR1 and CDR2 are LNHDA and SQIVND (reference sequence). V was clipped by 6 bases and J by 12 bases; unmatched bases: 9. This CDR3 spans 14 amino acids. The CDR3 DNA is TGTGCCAGTAGATTACTAGCGGGGGGTAACGGGCAGTTCTTC. As protein: CASRLLAGGNGQFF.

This clone was counted between two and nine times. This chain links TRBV9 with TRBJ2-3; D not certain. The CDR3 is made up of 13 amino acids. Trimming left V 3 bases short and J 1 base short, with 6 bases between. CDR1 is SGDLS, CDR2 YYNGEE, per germline. The CDR3 sequence is CASSDAGTDTQYF. CDR3 DNA: TGTGCCAGCAGCGACGCAGGCACAGATACGCAGTATTTT.